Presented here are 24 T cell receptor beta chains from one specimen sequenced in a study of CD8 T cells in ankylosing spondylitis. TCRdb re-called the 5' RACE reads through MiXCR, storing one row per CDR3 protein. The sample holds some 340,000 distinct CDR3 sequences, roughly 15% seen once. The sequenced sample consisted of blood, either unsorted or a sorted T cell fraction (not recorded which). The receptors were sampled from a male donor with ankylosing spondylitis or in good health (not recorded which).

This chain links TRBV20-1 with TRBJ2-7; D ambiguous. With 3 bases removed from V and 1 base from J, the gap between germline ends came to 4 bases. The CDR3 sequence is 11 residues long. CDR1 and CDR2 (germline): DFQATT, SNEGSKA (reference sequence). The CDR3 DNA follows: TGCAGTGCTAGCCGGTCCTACGAGCAGTACTTC. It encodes CSASRSYEQYF.

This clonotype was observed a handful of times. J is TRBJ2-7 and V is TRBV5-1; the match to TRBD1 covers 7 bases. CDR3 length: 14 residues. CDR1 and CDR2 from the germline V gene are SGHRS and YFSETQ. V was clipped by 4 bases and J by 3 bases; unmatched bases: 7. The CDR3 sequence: CASSRDSGYYEQYF. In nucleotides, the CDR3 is TGCGCCAGCAGCAGGGACAGCGGTTACTACGAGCAGTACTTC.

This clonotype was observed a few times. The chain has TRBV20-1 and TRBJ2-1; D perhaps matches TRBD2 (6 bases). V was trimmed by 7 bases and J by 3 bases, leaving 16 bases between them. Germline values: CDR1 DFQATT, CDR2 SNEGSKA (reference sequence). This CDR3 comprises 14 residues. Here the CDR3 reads CSVQEVSGYNEQFF. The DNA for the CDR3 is TGCAGTGTCCAGGAGGTTAGCGGCTACAATGAGCAGTTCTTC.

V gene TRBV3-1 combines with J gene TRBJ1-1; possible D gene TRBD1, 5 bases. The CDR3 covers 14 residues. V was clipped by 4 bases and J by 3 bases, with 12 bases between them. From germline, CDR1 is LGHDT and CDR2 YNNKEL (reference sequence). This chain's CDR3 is CASSPLPGDTEAFF. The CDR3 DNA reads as TGTGCCAGCAGCCCGTTGCCGGGGGACACTGAAGCTTTCTTT.

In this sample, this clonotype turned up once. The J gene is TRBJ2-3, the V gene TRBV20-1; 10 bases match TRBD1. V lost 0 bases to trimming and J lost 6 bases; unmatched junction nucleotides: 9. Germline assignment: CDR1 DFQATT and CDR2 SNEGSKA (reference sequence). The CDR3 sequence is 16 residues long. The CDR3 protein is CSARDPDRGQRDTQYF. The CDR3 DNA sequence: TGCAGTGCTAGAGACCCCGACAGGGGGCAGAGGGATACGCAGTATTTT.

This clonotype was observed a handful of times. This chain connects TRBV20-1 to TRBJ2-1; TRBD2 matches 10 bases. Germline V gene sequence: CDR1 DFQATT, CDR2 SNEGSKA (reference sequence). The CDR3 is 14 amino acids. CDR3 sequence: CSVPPSGSVHEQFF. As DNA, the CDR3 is TGCAGCGTTCCGCCTAGCGGGAGCGTCCATGAGCAGTTCTTC.

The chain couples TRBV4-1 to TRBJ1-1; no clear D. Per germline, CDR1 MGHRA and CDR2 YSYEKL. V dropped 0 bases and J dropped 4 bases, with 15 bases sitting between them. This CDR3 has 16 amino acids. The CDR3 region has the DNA TGCGCCAGCAGCCAAGACTGGATGGCGGAGGGCACTGAAGCTTTCTTT. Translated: CASSQDWMAEGTEAFF.

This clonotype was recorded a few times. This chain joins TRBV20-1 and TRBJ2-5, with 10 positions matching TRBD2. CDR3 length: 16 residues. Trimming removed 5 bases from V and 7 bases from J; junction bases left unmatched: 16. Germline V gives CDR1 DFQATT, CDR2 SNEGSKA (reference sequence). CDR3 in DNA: TGCAGTGCTCCTTCTAGCGGGGGCTCCATAGGGGGGACCCAGTACTTC. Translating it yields CSAPSSGGSIGGTQYF.

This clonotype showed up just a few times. The CDR3 DNA sequence: TGCGCCAGCAGCTTGGCCGAGCGCTCCTACAATGAGCAGTTCTTC. It codes for CASSLAERSYNEQFF. This chain connects TRBV5-1 to TRBJ2-1; D remains unclear. The V end lost 0 bases, the J end lost 0 bases, and 7 bases lay between the germline ends. Germline V CDR1 and CDR2: SGHRS, YFSETQ. This CDR3 comprises 15 residues.

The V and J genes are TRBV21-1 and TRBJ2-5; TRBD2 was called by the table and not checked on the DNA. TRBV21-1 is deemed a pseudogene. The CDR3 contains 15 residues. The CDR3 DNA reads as TGTGCCAGCAGCGTGACTAGCGGGGGCCAGGAGACCCAGTACTTC. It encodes CASSVTSGGQETQYF.

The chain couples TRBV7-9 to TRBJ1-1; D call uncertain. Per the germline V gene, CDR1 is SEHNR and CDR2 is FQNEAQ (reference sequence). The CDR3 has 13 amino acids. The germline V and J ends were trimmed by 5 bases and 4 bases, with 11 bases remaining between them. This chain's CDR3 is CASSPSAGTEAFF. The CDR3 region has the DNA TGTGCCAGCAGCCCATCGGCCGGCACTGAAGCTTTCTTT.

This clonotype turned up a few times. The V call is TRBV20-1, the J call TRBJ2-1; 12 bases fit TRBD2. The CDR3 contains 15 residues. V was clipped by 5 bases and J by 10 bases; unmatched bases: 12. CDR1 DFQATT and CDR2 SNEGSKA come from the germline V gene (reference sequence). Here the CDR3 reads CSAPPLAGGMREQFF. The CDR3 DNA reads TGCAGTGCTCCCCCCCTAGCGGGAGGGATGAGGGAGCAGTTCTTC.

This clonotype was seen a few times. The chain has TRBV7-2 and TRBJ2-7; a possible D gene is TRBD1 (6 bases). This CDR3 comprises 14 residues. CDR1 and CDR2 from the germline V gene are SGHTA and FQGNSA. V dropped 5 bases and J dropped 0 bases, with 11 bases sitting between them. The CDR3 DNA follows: TGTGCCAGCAGCAAAGACAGGAGCTCCTACGAGCAGTACTTC. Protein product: CASSKDRSSYEQYF.

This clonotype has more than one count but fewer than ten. CDR3: CASSLAEGRTDTQYF. As DNA, the CDR3 is TGCGCCAGCAGCTTGGCCGAGGGGCGCACAGATACGCAGTATTTT. The chain joins TRBV5-1 to TRBJ2-3, with D perhaps assigned TRBD1 or TRBD2 (5 bases each). The germline gives CDR1 SGHRS, CDR2 YFSETQ. V shed 0 bases and J shed 1 base, with 9 bases lying between them. The CDR3 loop spans 15 amino acids.

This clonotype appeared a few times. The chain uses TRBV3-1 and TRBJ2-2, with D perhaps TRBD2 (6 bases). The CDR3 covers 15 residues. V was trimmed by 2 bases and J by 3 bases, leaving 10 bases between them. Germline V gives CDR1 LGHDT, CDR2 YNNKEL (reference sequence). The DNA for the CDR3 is TGTGCCAGCAGCCAACTAGCGCGGGACACCGGGGAGCTGTTTTTT. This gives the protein CASSQLARDTGELFF.

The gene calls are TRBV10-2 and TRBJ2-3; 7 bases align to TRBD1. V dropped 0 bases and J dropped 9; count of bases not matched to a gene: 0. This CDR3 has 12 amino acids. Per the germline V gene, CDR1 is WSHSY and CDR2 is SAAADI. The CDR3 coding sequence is TGCGCCAGCAGTGAGTCAGGGGGCACGCAGTATTTT. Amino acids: CASSESGGTQYF.

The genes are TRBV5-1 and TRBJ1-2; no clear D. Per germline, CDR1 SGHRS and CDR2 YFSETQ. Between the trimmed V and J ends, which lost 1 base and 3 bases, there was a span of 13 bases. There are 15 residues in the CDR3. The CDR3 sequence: CASSLQASLDYGYTF. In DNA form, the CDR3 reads TGCGCCAGCAGCTTGCAGGCCTCCTTGGACTATGGCTACACCTTC.

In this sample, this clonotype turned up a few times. The CDR3 region is CASRGASGVKTQYF. The CDR3 DNA is TGTGCCAGCAGGGGTGCTTCAGGGGTGAAGACCCAGTACTTC. The chain employs TRBV12-3 or TRBV12-4 and TRBJ2-5; possible D gene TRBD1, 6 bases. Trimming shortened V by 6 bases and J by 6 bases, and 17 bases separated the two germline ends. The CDR3 consists of 14 residues.

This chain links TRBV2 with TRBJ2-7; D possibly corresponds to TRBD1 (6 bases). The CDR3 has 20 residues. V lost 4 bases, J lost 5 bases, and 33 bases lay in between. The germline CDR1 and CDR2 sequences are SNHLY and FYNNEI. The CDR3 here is CASSGQPGVLVALFPHEQYF. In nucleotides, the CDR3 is TGTGCCAGCAGTGGGCAACCAGGGGTTTTAGTAGCGCTTTTTCCACACGAGCAGTACTTC.

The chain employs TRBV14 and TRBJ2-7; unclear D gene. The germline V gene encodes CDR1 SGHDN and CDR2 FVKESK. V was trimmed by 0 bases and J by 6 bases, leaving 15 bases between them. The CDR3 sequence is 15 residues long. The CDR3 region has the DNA TGTGCCAGCAGCCAAGAACAGAAGACCTCCGGCGAGCAGTACTTC. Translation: CASSQEQKTSGEQYF.

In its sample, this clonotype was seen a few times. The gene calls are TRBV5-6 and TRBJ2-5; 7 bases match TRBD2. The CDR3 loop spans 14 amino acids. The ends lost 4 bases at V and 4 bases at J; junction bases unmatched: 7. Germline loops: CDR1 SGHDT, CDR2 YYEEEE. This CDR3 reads CASSRRDYRETQYF. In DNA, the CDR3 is TGTGCCAGCAGCAGACGGGACTATCGAGAGACCCAGTACTTC.

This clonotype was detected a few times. The CDR3 region is CASSLAPSYSSYNEQFF. In nucleotides, the CDR3 is TGTGCCAGCAGTTTAGCTCCCTCATACAGCTCCTACAATGAGCAGTTCTTC. The V and J genes are TRBV12-3 or TRBV12-4 and TRBJ2-1, with unresolved D. This CDR3 spans 17 amino acids. With 0 bases removed from V and 0 bases from J, the gap between germline ends came to 12 bases.

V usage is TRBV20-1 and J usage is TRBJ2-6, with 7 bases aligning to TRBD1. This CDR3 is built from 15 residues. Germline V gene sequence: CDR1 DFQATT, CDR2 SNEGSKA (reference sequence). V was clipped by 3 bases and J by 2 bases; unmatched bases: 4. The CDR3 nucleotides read TGCAGTGCTAGTGCACAGGGGACTGGGGCCAACGTCCTGACTTTC. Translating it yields CSASAQGTGANVLTF.

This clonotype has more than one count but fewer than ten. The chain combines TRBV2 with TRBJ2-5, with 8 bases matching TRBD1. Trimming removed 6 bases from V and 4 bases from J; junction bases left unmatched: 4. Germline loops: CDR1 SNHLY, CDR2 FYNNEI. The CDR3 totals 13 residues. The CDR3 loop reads CASRGTGGETQYF. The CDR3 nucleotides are TGTGCCAGCAGAGGCACAGGGGGAGAGACCCAGTACTTC.